This paragraph reports one T cell receptor (beta chain). V was shortened by 0 bases and J by 0 bases, with 13 bases between the two germline ends. CDR1 SGHRS and CDR2 YFSETQ come from the germline V gene. This CDR3 region has 17 residues. This entry comes from a study of blood T cell repertoires in COVID-19. Study-wide background: Sites across the United States, Italy and Spain contributed samples from acute and convalescent COVID-19. PBMCs, B-cell-depleted T cells, or T cells provided the cDNA or gDNA that made up the material.

Per the authors' pipeline: Using reference gene primer amplification, nucleated cell counts were estimated. Method: immunoSEQ multiplex PCR; TCRdb's copy keeps in-frame clones and lacks some. V, J and clone size were drawn from that table, and D and trimming were deduced from the DNA. The sample includes about 150,000 clones, approximately 82% of them seen just once. The specimen was peripheral blood. The chain couples TRBV5-1 to TRBJ1-3, with D perhaps matching TRBD1 (6 bases). The TCR originated in a human donor with acute or convalescent COVID-19. The donor label of this sample is uncertain. The CDR3 loop is CASSLEGGSASGNTIYF. Here the CDR3 DNA reads TGCGCCAGCAGCTTGGAAGGGGGATCAGCCTCTGGAAACACCATATATTTT.